The TCR beta chain under discussion was sequenced for a study of CD8+CD57+ T cells in acquired aplastic anemia. Study information: Average DNA yield from sorted CD4+ and CD8+ cells was around 3.2 ug.

The sequenced patients had an expansion of CD8+CD57+ cells seen by flow cytometry. TCR beta VDJ and CDR3 profiling used genomic DNA as template. TCRdb passed the reads through MiXCR, listing each CDR3 protein once. The sample carries a few hundred thousand distinct CDR3 sequences, roughly 45% recorded once. V lost 3 bases, J lost 4 bases, and 9 bases lay in between. The CDR3 is 13 residues long. The germline CDR1 and CDR2 sequences are SGHTA and FQGNSA. This chain links TRBV7-2 with TRBJ1-2; D not certain. The sequence was collected from a human donor with aplastic anemia. Sequencing was carried out using sorted CD4+, CD8+, or CD8+CD57+ T cells (not recorded which) from PBMCs. Here the CDR3 reads CASSFDPSYGYTF. The CDR3 nucleotides read TGTGCCAGCAGCTTCGACCCTTCCTATGGCTACACCTTC. Full variable domain (missing parts from reference TRBV7-2 and TRBJ1-2): GAGVSQSPSNKVTEKGKDVELRCDPISGHTALYWYRQSLGQGLEFLIYFQGNSAPDKSGLPSDRFSAERTGGSVSTLTIQRTQQEDSAVYLCASSFDPSYGYTFGSGTRLTVV.